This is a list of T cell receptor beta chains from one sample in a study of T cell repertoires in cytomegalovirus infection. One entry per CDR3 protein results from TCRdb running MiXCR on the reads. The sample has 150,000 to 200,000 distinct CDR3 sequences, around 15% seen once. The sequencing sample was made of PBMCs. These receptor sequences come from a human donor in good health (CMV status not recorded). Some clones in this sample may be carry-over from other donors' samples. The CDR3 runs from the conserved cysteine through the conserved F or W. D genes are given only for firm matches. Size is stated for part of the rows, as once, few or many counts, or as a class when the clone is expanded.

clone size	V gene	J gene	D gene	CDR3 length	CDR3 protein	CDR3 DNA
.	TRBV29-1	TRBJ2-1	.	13	CSVEYIVGNEQFF	TGCAGCGTTGAGTACATTGTCGGGAATGAGCAGTTCTTC
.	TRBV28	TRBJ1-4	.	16	CASSLYRVRANEKLFF	TGTGCCAGCAGTTTATACCGGGTTCGGGCTAATGAAAAACTGTTTTTT
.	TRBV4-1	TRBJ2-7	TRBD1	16	CASSQDLQGMVYEQYF	TGCGCCAGCAGCCAAGATCTACAGGGGATGGTCTACGAGCAGTACTTC
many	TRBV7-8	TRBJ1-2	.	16	CASSSRGLALLVGYTF	TGTGCCAGCAGCTCCAGGGGCCTAGCCCTGTTGGTGGGCTACACCTTC
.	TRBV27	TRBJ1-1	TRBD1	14	CASSRQGASGEAFF	TGTGCCAGCAGTCGACAGGGGGCTAGCGGTGAAGCTTTCTTT
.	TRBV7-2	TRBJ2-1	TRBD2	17	CASSLAKGREGHNEQFF	TGTGCCAGCAGCTTAGCGAAGGGGCGGGAGGGCCACAATGAGCAGTTCTTC
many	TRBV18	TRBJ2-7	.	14	CASSPYDVENEQYF	TGTGCCAGCTCACCGTACGACGTGGAGAACGAGCAGTACTTC
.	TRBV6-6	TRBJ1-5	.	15	CASSFGQISNQPQHF	TGTGCCAGCAGTTTCGGGCAGATTAGCAATCAGCCCCAGCATTTT
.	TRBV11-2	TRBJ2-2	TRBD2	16	CAARKSGGRDTGELFF	TGTGCCGCCAGAAAGAGCGGGGGGCGGGATACCGGGGAGCTGTTTTTT
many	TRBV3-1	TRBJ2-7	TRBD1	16	CASSPRGTGKPYEQYF	TGTGCCAGCAGCCCTCGCGGGACAGGGAAGCCCTACGAGCAGTACTTC
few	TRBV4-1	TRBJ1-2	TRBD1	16	CASSQAGTGGSYGYTF	TGCGCCAGCAGCCAAGCCGGGACAGGGGGGAGCTATGGCTACACCTTC
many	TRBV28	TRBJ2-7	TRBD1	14	CASSLWDRVDEQYF	TGTGCCAGCAGTTTATGGGACAGGGTTGACGAGCAGTACTTC
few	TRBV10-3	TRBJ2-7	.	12	CATRGPNYEQYF	TGTGCCACACGGGGACCTAACTACGAGCAGTACTTC
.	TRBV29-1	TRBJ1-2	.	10	CSVEEGGYTF	TGCAGCGTTGAAGAGGGCGGCTACACCTTC
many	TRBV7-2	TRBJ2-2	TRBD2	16	CASSGGLAGVTGELFF	TGTGCCAGCAGCGGCGGACTAGCGGGGGTGACCGGGGAGCTGTTTTTT
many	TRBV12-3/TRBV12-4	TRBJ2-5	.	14	CASRPSWTQETQYF	TGTGCCAGCAGACCTAGTTGGACCCAAGAGACCCAGTACTTC
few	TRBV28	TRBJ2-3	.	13	CASSLMFGDTQYF	TGTGCCAGCAGTTTGATGTTTGGAGATACGCAGTATTTT
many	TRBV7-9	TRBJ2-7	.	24	CASSLVIRDSGSSFIPIVTYEQYF	TGTGCCAGCAGCTTAGTCATCCGCGACAGCGGATCTTCTTTCATCCCGATCGTCACCTACGAGCAGTACTTC
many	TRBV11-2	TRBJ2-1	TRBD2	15	CASSETSGEYNEQFF	TGTGCCAGCAGCGAGACTAGCGGGGAGTACAATGAGCAGTTCTTC
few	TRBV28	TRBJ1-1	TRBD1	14	CASSSGQGSTEAFF	TGTGCCAGCAGTTCTGGACAGGGGAGCACTGAAGCTTTCTTT
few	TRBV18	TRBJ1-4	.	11	CASSPKDELFF	TGTGCCAGCTCACCAAAAGACGAACTGTTTTTT
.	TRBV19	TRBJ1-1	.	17	CASSTGPRGRVNTEAFF	TGTGCCAGTAGTACCGGACCTAGGGGTAGGGTCAACACTGAAGCTTTCTTT
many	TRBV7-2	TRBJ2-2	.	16	CASSLALSGRTGELFF	TGTGCCAGCAGCTTAGCCTTATCAGGGAGGACCGGGGAGCTGTTTTTT
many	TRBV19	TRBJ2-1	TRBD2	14	CASSKTSGSNEQFF	TGTGCCAGTAGTAAGACTAGCGGGAGTAATGAGCAGTTCTTC
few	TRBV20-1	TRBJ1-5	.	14	CSARRERAQQPQHF	TGCAGTGCTAGAAGGGAGCGGGCACAACAGCCCCAGCATTTT
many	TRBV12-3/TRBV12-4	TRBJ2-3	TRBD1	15	CASSLNGQGVDTQYF	TGTGCCAGCAGTTTAAATGGTCAGGGGGTGGATACGCAGTATTTT
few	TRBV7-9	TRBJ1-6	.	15	CASSLEGTYNSPLHF	TGTGCCAGCAGCTTAGAGGGAACCTATAATTCACCCCTCCACTTT